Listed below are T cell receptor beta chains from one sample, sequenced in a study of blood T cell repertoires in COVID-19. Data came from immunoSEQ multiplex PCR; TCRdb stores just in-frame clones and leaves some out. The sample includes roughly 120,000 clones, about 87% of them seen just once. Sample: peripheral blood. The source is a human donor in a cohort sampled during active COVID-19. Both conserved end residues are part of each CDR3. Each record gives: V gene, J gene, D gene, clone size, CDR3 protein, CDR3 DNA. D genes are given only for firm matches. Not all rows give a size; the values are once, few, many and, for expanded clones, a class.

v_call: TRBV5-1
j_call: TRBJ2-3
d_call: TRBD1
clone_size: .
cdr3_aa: CASSFGQAVDTQYF
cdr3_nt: TGCGCCAGCAGCTTCGGACAGGCGGTAGATACGCAGTATTTT

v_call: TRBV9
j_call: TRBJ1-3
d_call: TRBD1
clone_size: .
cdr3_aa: CASSVAGQGLSGNTIYF
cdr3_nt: TGTGCCAGCAGCGTAGCTGGACAGGGTTTGTCTGGAAACACCATATATTTT

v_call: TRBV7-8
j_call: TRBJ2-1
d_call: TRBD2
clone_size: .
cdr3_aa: CASTVQGAGESYNEQFF
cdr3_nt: TGTGCCAGCACCGTACAGGGAGCGGGAGAATCCTACAATGAGCAGTTCTTC

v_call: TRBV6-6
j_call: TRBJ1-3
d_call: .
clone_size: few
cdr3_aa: CASSYSTGTGNTIYF
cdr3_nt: TGTGCCAGCAGTTACTCAACAGGGACTGGAAACACCATATATTTT

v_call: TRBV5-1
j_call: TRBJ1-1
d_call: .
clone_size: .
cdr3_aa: CASSSGSSGHPSFF
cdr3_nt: TGCGCCAGCAGCTCCGGGTCTTCGGGACATCCCTCTTTCTTT

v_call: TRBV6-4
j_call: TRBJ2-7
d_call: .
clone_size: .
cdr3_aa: CASSEDTTGSYEQYF
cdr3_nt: TGTGCCAGCAGTGAGGATACGACAGGTAGCTACGAGCAGTACTTC

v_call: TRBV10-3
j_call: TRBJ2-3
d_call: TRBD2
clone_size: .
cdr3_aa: CAISPKSGGAADTQYF
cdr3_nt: TGTGCCATCAGCCCCAAAAGCGGGGGGGCGGCAGATACGCAGTATTTT

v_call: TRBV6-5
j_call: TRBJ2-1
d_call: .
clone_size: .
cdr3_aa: CASSKSYNEQFF
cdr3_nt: TGTGCCAGCAGCAAGAGTTACAATGAGCAGTTCTTC

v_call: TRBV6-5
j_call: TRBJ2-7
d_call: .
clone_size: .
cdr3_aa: CASRDPGSYEQYF
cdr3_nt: TGTGCCAGCAGAGACCCAGGGTCCTACGAGCAGTACTTC

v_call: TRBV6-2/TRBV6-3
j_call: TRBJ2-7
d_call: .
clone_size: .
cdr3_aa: CASSYRSRSYEQYF
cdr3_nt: TGTGCCAGCAGTTACCGTAGCCGATCCTACGAGCAGTACTTC

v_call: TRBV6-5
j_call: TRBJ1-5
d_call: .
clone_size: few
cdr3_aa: CASSPLGGNQPQHF
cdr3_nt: TGTGCCAGCAGCCCACTTGGTGGCAATCAGCCCCAGCATTTT

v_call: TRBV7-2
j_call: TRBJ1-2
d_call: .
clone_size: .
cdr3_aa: CASSFQGRNYGYTF
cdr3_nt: TGTGCCAGCAGCTTCCAGGGGCGCAACTATGGCTACACCTTC

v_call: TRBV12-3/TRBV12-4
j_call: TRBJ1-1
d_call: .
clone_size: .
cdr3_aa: CASSLEGTEAFF
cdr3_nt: TGTGCCAGCAGTTTGGAGGGGACTGAAGCTTTCTTT

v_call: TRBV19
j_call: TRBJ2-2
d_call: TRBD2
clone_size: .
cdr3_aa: CASSIRASGRIGELFF
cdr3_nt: TGTGCCAGTAGTATTCGGGCTAGCGGGAGGATCGGGGAGCTGTTTTTT

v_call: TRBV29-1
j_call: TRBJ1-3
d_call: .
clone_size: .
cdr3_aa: CSVDRTGTGNTIYF
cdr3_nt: TGCAGCGTTGACCGAACAGGGACGGGAAACACCATATATTTT

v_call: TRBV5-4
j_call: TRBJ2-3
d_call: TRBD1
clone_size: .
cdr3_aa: CASSPRTGRTDTQYF
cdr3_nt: TGTGCCAGCAGCCCCCGGACAGGGAGGACAGATACGCAGTATTTT

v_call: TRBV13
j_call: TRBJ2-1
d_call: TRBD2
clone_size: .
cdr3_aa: CASSRGTSGLNEQFF
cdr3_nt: TGTGCCAGCAGCCGAGGGACTAGCGGGTTGAATGAGCAGTTCTTC

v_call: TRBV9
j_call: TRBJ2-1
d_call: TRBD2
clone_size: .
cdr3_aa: CASSPALLAGGHRFF
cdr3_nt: TGTGCCAGCAGCCCCGCCCTCCTAGCGGGAGGTCATCGGTTCTTC

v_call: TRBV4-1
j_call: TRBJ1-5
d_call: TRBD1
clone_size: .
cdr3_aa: CASSRGDRGNQPQHF
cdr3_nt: TGCGCCAGCAGCCGGGGGGACAGGGGAAATCAGCCCCAGCATTTT

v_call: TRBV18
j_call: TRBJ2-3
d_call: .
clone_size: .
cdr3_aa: CASSPLTSGPRTDTQYF
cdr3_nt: TGTGCCAGCTCACCACTTACGAGCGGGCCACGCACAGATACGCAGTATTTT

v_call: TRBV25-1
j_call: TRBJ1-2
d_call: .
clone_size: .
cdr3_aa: CASSDLVGRGYTF
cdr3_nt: TGTGCCAGCAGTGATCTAGTAGGCCGTGGCTACACCTTC

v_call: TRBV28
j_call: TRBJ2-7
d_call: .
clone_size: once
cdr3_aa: CASTSLTRYEQYF
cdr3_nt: TGTGCCAGCACCTCCCTGACTCGCTACGAGCAGTACTTC

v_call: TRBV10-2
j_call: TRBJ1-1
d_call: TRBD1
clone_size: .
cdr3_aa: CASSTDRVAFF
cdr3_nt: TGCGCCAGCTCCACCGACAGGGTAGCTTTCTTT

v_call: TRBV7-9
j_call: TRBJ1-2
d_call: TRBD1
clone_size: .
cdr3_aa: CASSLGQGFSYGYTF
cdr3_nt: TGTGCCAGCAGCTTAGGACAGGGGTTTTCCTATGGCTACACCTTC

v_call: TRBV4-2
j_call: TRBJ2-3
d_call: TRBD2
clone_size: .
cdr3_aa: CASSQSLAGGPDTQYF
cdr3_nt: TGTGCCAGCAGCCAATCATTAGCGGGGGGGCCAGATACGCAGTATTTT

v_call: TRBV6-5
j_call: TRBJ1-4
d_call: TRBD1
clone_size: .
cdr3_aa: CASTMNRGPSEKLFF
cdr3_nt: TGTGCCAGCACTATGAATAGGGGGCCGAGTGAAAAACTGTTTTTT

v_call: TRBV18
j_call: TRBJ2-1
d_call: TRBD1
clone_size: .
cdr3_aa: CATSGTADNEQFF
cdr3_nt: TGTGCCACCTCGGGGACAGCGGACAATGAGCAGTTCTTC

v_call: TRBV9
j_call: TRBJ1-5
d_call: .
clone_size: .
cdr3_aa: CASSVDGGGQPQHF
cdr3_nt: TGTGCCAGCAGCGTAGATGGGGGAGGGCAGCCCCAGCATTTT

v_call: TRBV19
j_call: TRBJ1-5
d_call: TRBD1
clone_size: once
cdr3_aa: CASLQGSSNQPQHF
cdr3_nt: TGTGCCAGTCTACAGGGGAGTAGCAATCAGCCCCAGCATTTT

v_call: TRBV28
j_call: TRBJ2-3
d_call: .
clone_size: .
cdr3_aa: CASRAEGGAGTDTQYF
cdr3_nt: TGTGCCAGCAGGGCCGAGGGGGGGGCTGGGACAGATACGCAGTATTTT

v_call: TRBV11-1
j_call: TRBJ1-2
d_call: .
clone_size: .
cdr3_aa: CASSHMVPLVDYGYTF
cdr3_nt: TGTGCCAGCAGCCATATGGTCCCACTAGTCGACTATGGCTACACCTTC

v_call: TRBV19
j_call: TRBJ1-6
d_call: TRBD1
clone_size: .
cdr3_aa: CASSPIMGTGNSPLHF
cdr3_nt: TGTGCCAGTAGTCCCATAATGGGGACAGGGAATTCACCCCTCCACTTT

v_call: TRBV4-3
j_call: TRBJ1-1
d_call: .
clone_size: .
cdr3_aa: CASSQAQMNTEAFF
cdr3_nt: TGCGCCAGCAGCCAAGCGCAGATGAACACTGAAGCTTTCTTT

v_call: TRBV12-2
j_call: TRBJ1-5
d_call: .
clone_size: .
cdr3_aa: CASRLPGQGGNQPQHF
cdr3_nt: TGTGCAAGTCGCTTACCGGGACAGGGAGGCAATCAGCCCCAGCATTTT

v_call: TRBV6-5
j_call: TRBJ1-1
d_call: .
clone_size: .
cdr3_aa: CASQRQDNTEAFF
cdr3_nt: TGTGCCAGCCAACGACAGGATAACACTGAAGCTTTCTTT

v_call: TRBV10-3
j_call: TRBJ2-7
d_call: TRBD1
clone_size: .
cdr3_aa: CAISRGGPGTGLSYEQYF
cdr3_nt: TGTGCCATCAGCAGAGGGGGGCCCGGGACAGGTCTTTCCTACGAGCAGTACTTC

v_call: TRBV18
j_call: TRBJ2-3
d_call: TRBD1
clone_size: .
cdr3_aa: CASSRFFRDSSPDTQYF
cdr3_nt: TGTGCCAGCTCACGGTTCTTCCGGGACAGTTCGCCAGATACGCAGTATTTT

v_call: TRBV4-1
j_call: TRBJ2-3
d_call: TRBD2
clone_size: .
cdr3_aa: CASSQYYSGAGRDTQYF
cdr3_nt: TGCGCCAGCAGCCAATACTATAGCGGGGCCGGGAGAGATACGCAGTATTTT

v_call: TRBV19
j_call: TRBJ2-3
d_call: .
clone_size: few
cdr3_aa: CASSNRGGDTQYF
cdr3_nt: TGTGCCAGTAGCAACAGGGGAGGAGATACGCAGTATTTT